The 29 T cell receptor beta chains below come from one sample, sequenced in a study of Graves' ophthalmopathy and Graves' hyperthyroidism. The authors amplified TCR beta CDR3 regions from RNA transcripts. HTBI primers were used in a first-round RT-PCR, which preceded a second-round multiplex PCR. TCRdb re-derived calls from the multiplex PCR reads in MiXCR, one entry per CDR3 protein. The table records around 590,000 distinct CDR3 sequences, 35% to 45% of them present only once. Sequencing input: peripheral blood or thyroid tissue (not recorded which). The receptors were gathered from an adult man with Graves' hyperthyroidism.

The chain has TRBV5-6 and TRBJ2-7; D gene unclear. Trimming left V 4 bases short and J 0 bases short, with 8 bases between. The CDR3 sequence is 13 residues long. Germline CDR1 and CDR2: SGHDT and YYEEEE. For the CDR3, the DNA is TGTGCCAGCAGCCCCTACACCTCCTACGAGCAGTACTTC. Residues: CASSPYTSYEQYF.

V is TRBV28 and J is TRBJ1-1; D unresolved. Looked up from germline, CDR1 is MDHEN and CDR2 is SYDVKM. This CDR3 spans 14 amino acids. Trimming took 11 bases from V and 3 from J, leaving 19 bases between them. CDR3 sequence: CAHPGSRLDTEAFF. In nucleotides, the CDR3 is TGTGCCCACCCGGGGAGCAGGCTGGACACTGAAGCTTTCTTT.

The chain employs TRBV10-3 and TRBJ1-2; 8 bases agree with TRBD1. This CDR3 spans 14 amino acids. After removal of 3 bases from V and 12 bases from J, the junction contained 12 bases not matched to a gene. Germline loops: CDR1 ENHRY, CDR2 SYGVKD. DNA for the CDR3: TGTGCCATCAGTGACCCGGGACAGGACACTGGAAACACCTTC. It is translated as CAISDPGQDTGNTF.

A note on this clonotype: A single base separates this from a much larger clone, so it may be a read error. Lacking the conserved final phenylalanine or tryptophan, this CDR3 likely reflects a read error. The rearrangement links TRBV7-2 to TRBJ2-5; 13 nucleotides align to TRBD2. Trimming cost V 3 bases and J 10 bases; bases outside gene matches: 14. The CDR3 length is 17 residues. CDR1 is SGHTA and CDR2 is FQGNSA in the germline V gene. The CDR3 sequence is CASSFTTSGRAGRDQYS. The CDR3 DNA sequence: TGTGCCAGCAGCTTCACCACTAGCGGGAGGGCCGGAAGAGACCAGTACTCC.

This clonotype was seen at least ten times. The J gene is TRBJ1-1, the V gene TRBV15; the D is unclear. The CDR3 length is 13 residues. The V end lost 4 bases, the J end lost 0 bases, and 6 bases lay between the germline ends. Germline V CDR1 and CDR2: LNHNV, YYDKDF (reference sequence). The CDR3 sequence is CATSMTVNTEAFF. CDR3 nucleotides: TGTGCCACCAGCATGACGGTGAACACTGAAGCTTTCTTT.

V is TRBV6-5 and J is TRBJ2-1; 9 nucleotides align to TRBD2. Germline V lookup: CDR1 MNHEY, CDR2 SVGAGI. V lost 5 bases and J lost 6; bases outside the gene matches: 8. The CDR3 is 15 residues long. CDR3: CASSDMGLAFNEQFF. CDR3 sequence (DNA): TGTGCCAGCAGTGACATGGGACTAGCATTCAATGAGCAGTTCTTC.

This clonotype appeared a few times. The V and J genes are TRBV18 and TRBJ1-6; 7 nucleotides match TRBD1. Germline CDR1 reads KGHSH; CDR2 reads LQKENI. J gave up 5 bases and V 3 bases, and 4 bases lay outside the gene matches. The CDR3 has 15 amino acids. The CDR3 DNA reads as TGTGCCAGCTCACCGACAGGGAACGATAATTCACCCCTCCACTTT. Protein: CASSPTGNDNSPLHF.

This clonotype was picked up a small number of times. This chain joins TRBV6-5 and TRBJ2-2, with 12 bases that match TRBD2. Looked up from germline, CDR1 is MNHEY and CDR2 is SVGAGI. Germline trimming cut 7 bases from V and 5 bases from J; bases unmatched to any gene: 5. The CDR3 has 15 amino acids. CDR3 DNA sequence: TGTGCCAGCAATCTAGCGGGGGGGCGGACCGGGGAGCTGTTTTTT. It specifies CASNLAGGRTGELFF.

As regards this clonotype: A much larger clone differs from this one at a single base, so this may be a read error. V gene TRBV10-3 combines with J gene TRBJ1-2; possibly TRBD1 for D (5 bases). With 5 bases removed from V and 3 bases from J, the gap between germline ends came to 10 bases. The CDR3 spans 13 residues. Per germline, CDR1 ENHRY and CDR2 SYGVKD. CDR3 sequence: CAISSRGDYGYTF. The CDR3 DNA sequence: TGTGCCATCAGTTCAAGGGGAGACTATGGCTACACCTTC.

To note about this clonotype: A read error may account for a junction end that differs from germline. This chain joins TRBV7-3 and TRBJ2-3; 9 nucleotides line up with TRBD2. The CDR3 totals 16 residues. CDR1 is SGHTA and CDR2 is FQGTGA in the germline V gene. The CDR3, as DNA: TGTGCCAGCAGCTTTACCGCGGGGGGGATCACAGGTACGCAGTATTTT. Residues: CASSFTAGGITGTQYF.

The chain joins TRBV2 to TRBJ2-1; tentatively, D is TRBD1 or TRBD2 (5 bases each). Trimming shortened V by 4 bases and J by 4 bases, and 11 bases separated the two germline ends. Germline CDR1 is SNHLY and CDR2 is FYNNEI. The CDR3 has 14 amino acids. The CDR3 loop is CASSVGVRYNEQFF. The CDR3 DNA sequence: TGTGCCAGCAGTGTGGGGGTGCGGTACAATGAGCAGTTCTTC.

The sample holds many counts of this clonotype. The chain couples TRBV15 to TRBJ1-2; a weak D match, TRBD1 (6 bases). CDR3 length equals 16 residues. V lost 0 bases and J lost 8, with 19 bases in between. Per the germline V gene, CDR1 is LNHNV and CDR2 is YYDKDF (reference sequence). For the CDR3, the DNA is TGTGCCACCAGCAGAGATCAATCGGGGGGCGCGTGGGGCTACACCTTC. It yields the protein CATSRDQSGGAWGYTF.

V usage is TRBV7-9 and J usage is TRBJ2-7; maybe TRBD1 (6 bases). The end of the DNA aligns better with TRBJ2-4, so the J call may be wrong. The CDR3 totals 15 residues. Germline V CDR1 and CDR2: SEHNR, FQNEAQ (reference sequence). CDR3 loop: CASSLGTQAKNIQYF. The CDR3 DNA sequence: TGTGCCAGCAGCTTGGGGACACAGGCCAAAAACATTCAGTACTTC.

The chain is built from TRBV20-1 and TRBJ2-5; 13 bases line up with TRBD2. Germline values: CDR1 DFQATT, CDR2 SNEGSKA (reference sequence). The junction had 4 bases not matched to a gene; V was cut back by 4 bases and J by 5 bases. The CDR3 is 14 amino acids. The CDR3 DNA is TGCAGTGCTACCCGACTAGCGGGGGGCGAGACCCAGTACTTC. As protein: CSATRLAGGETQYF.

With regard to this clonotype: A read error may be the cause here, since a much bigger clone is one base away. The chain is built from TRBV20-1 and TRBJ1-4, with D maybe TRBD1 (6 bases). The CDR3 runs 15 residues. Per germline, CDR1 DFQATT and CDR2 SNEGSKA (reference sequence). This chain's CDR3 is CSAGETPGVDEKLFF. CDR3 bases: TGCAGTGCTGGAGAGACCCCAGGGGTAGACGAAAAACTGTTTTTT.

The gene calls are TRBV10-2 and TRBJ1-5; the D gene is possibly TRBD1 (6 bases). CDR1 WSHSY and CDR2 SAAADI come from the germline V gene. The CDR3 is made up of 16 amino acids. With 2 bases removed from V and 3 bases from J, the gap between germline ends came to 14 bases. The CDR3 here is CASSETGRANNQPQHF. The CDR3, as DNA: TGCGCCAGCAGTGAGACAGGGAGAGCGAACAATCAGCCCCAGCATTTT.

In this sample, this clonotype turned up many times. In DNA form, the CDR3 reads TGTGCCAGCAGCTTAGGTTTTTCCTTGGCTAGCGGGTACGAGCAGTACTTC. Encoded protein: CASSLGFSLASGYEQYF. This chain connects TRBV11-1 to TRBJ2-7; TRBD2 matches 8 bases. There are 17 residues in the CDR3. V shed 1 base, J shed 4 bases, and the junction held 12 bases outside the gene matches. Per the germline V gene, CDR1 is SGHAT and CDR2 is FQDESV (reference sequence).

In its sample, this clonotype was seen many times. The gene calls are TRBV20-1 and TRBJ2-6, with 8 bases aligning to TRBD2. The CDR3 covers 15 residues. Germline CDR1 reads DFQATT; CDR2 reads SNEGSKA (reference sequence). Losses at the gene ends were 3 bases for V and 2 bases for J; bases not matched to a gene: 3. The chain's CDR3 is CSASPGGAGANVLTF. The CDR3 DNA is TGCAGTGCTAGCCCGGGAGGGGCTGGGGCCAACGTCCTGACTTTC.

This clonotype has ten or more counts. The chain combines TRBV9 with TRBJ2-5; D not resolved. The CDR3 is 14 residues long. In germline, CDR1 is SGDLS, CDR2 YYNGEE. V lost 0 bases and J lost 1, with 7 bases in between. CDR3 sequence (DNA): TGTGCCAGCAGCGTAGGTAGGGTCCAAGAGACCCAGTACTTC. Protein: CASSVGRVQETQYF.

This clonotype was counted only a few times. The chain has TRBV28 and TRBJ1-2, with D unclear. Deletions cut 5 bases from V and 0 bases from J, with 10 bases between. CDR1 and CDR2 (germline): MDHEN, SYDVKM. The CDR3 has 14 residues. CDR3 nucleotide sequence: TGTGCCAGCAGTGAGACCCAAGCTAACTATGGCTACACCTTC. Amino acid sequence: CASSETQANYGYTF.

This clonotype was detected many times. The chain employs TRBV2 and TRBJ1-1; D not resolved. The CDR3 runs 12 residues. Between the trimmed V and J ends, which lost 4 bases and 1 base, there was a span of 4 bases. CDR1 and CDR2 (germline): SNHLY, FYNNEI. The CDR3 coding sequence is TGTGCCAGCAGTGCAGGGAACACTGAAGCTTTCTTT. Translating gives CASSAGNTEAFF.

V and J are TRBV5-1 and TRBJ1-2, with D possibly matching TRBD1 (5 bases). Looked up from germline, CDR1 is SGHRS and CDR2 is YFSETQ. CDR3 size: 13 residues. The germline V and J ends were trimmed by 6 bases and 4 bases, with 13 bases remaining between them. This chain's CDR3 is CASTPGTSYGYTF. CDR3 nucleotides: TGCGCCAGCACCCCCGGGACGTCCTATGGCTACACCTTC.

The chain carries TRBV28 and TRBJ1-4; D is undetermined. From germline, CDR1 is MDHEN and CDR2 SYDVKM. The CDR3 extends over 15 amino acids. The ends were cut back, 6 bases at V and 4 bases at J, with 15 bases in the middle. CDR3 DNA: TGTGCCAGCAGCCCCCGACGCGCCGGTAATGAAAAACTGTTTTTT. It specifies CASSPRRAGNEKLFF.

This chain uses TRBV29-1 with TRBJ2-7, with TRBD1 identical over 8 bases. The V and J ends lost 6 bases and 7 bases, in that order; junction bases with no gene match: 11. Germline V CDR1 and CDR2: SQVTM, ANQGSEA. The CDR3 spans 13 residues. The CDR3 sequence is CSVAGTGISEQYF. DNA of the CDR3: TGCAGCGTCGCAGGGACAGGAATCTCTGAGCAGTACTTC.

The gene calls are TRBV27 and TRBJ1-2; no clear D. The germline CDR1 and CDR2 sequences are MNHEY and SMNVEV (reference sequence). The CDR3 sequence is 15 residues long. V was shortened by 5 bases and J by 1 base, with 14 bases between the two germline ends. The CDR3 reads CASSGYSAFNYGYTF. In DNA, the CDR3 is TGTGCCAGCAGTGGTTACAGTGCCTTTAACTATGGCTACACCTTC.

This clonotype has at least ten counts. The rearrangement uses TRBV13 and TRBJ2-7; D is ambiguous. Germline CDR1 and CDR2: PRHDT and FYEKMQ (reference sequence). Trimming cost V 0 bases and J 3 bases, with 9 bases left between them. This CDR3 is 14 amino acids long. The CDR3 DNA reads as TGTGCCAGCAGCTTAGGCACCGAGTTCTACGAGCAGTACTTC. Its protein is CASSLGTEFYEQYF.

The chain has TRBV7-9 and TRBJ2-5, with 12 bases matching TRBD1. Germline V gene data show CDR1 as SEHNR and CDR2 as FQNEAQ (reference sequence). The CDR3 length is 16 residues. The J segment lost 5 bases and the V segment lost 4 bases, leaving 8 bases of the junction unmatched. The CDR3: CASSYSGTGGRETQYF. The CDR3 nucleotides are TGTGCCAGCAGCTACTCCGGGACAGGGGGCCGGGAGACCCAGTACTTC.

The V gene is TRBV7-8, the J gene TRBJ2-3; a possible D gene is TRBD1 (5 bases). Germline V gene data show CDR1 as SGHVS and CDR2 as FQNEAQ. With 3 bases removed from V and 5 bases from J, the gap between germline ends came to 9 bases. CDR3 length: 13 amino acids. In DNA, the CDR3 is TGTGCCAGCAGCTTGGAAAGGGGAGATACGCAGTATTTT. Amino acids: CASSLERGDTQYF.

This clonotype was seen at least ten times. The J gene is TRBJ2-7, the V gene TRBV7-9; D uncertain. V was shortened by 8 bases and J by 2 bases, with 7 bases between the two germline ends. The germline gives CDR1 SEHNR, CDR2 FQNEAQ (reference sequence). There are 11 residues in the CDR3. CDR3 sequence reads: CASSGPYEQYF. The CDR3, as DNA: TGTGCCAGCTCGGGCCCCTACGAGCAGTACTTC.